A few counts support the clone carrying this T cell receptor beta chain. Original handling: It was from reference gene primer amplification that nucleated cell counts were estimated. Profiling relied on immunoSEQ multiplex PCR, and the TCRdb table lists in-frame clones only, not all of them. The V and J calls and clone size come from that table; D and trimming were worked out from the DNA. The sample includes roughly 200,000 clones, about 88% seen only once; the top ten take around 5.9%. These data come from a study of blood T cell repertoires in COVID-19. Looking at the study overall: The United States, Italy and Spain were the sources of the acute and convalescent COVID-19 samples. PBMCs, B-cell-depleted T cells, or T cells provided the cDNA or gDNA that made up the material.

Germline V gene data show CDR1 as SGHTA and CDR2 as FQGNSA. Losses at the gene ends were 4 bases for V and 4 bases for J; bases not matched to a gene: 15. The CDR3 has 17 amino acids. The receptor was isolated from a woman between 40 and 50 years old who had recovered from COVID-19. The specimen was peripheral blood. The rearrangement joins TRBV7-2 to TRBJ2-5, with 7 bases identical to TRBD2. In DNA form, the CDR3 reads TGTGCCAGCAGCTCGGCCTCCGGGGAGGGTGGGCGAGAGACCCAGTACTTC. It codes for CASSSASGEGGRETQYF.